The clone carrying this T cell receptor (beta chain) was counted many times. Its antigen is as yet unknown. This entry belongs to a study of regulatory T cells in long-lasting Graves disease. Sequencing libraries for TCR beta were prepared with iRepertoire HTBI primers and Arm-PCR of CDR3 regions. In the authors' methods: Segment identification across samples yielded roughly 62 TRBV and roughly 15 TRBJ segments. TCRdb independently ran MiXCR on the multiplex PCR reads; one entry per CDR3 protein. TCRdb's processing, not the authors' own work, is the source of the V and J calls. The table records about 240,000 distinct CDR3 sequences, roughly a fifth of them present only once. Germline V lookup: CDR1 MNHNS, CDR2 SASEGT. Deletions cut 9 bases from V and 7 bases from J, with 19 bases between. The CDR3 is 14 amino acids. General observations from the study: Persistent disease preferred TRBV28, TRBJ1-2 and TRBJ2-5; new disease, TRBV20-1 and TRBJ2-1. It is possible that accuracy was reduced by the small size of the sample.

Regarding time point: newly diagnosed GD, antithyroid drugs for less than 3 months. The TCR library was made from RNA extracted from PBMCs. The sample was peripheral blood mononuclear cells (PBMCs), taken at new diagnosis, from a patient treated with antithyroid drugs. The sequence derives from a female donor with Graves disease. The V and J genes are TRBV6-1 and TRBJ1-5, with a possible D match to TRBD1 (6 bases). This chain's CDR3 is CARSFRDTPQPQHF. CDR3 nucleotides: TGTGCCAGGTCCTTCCGGGACACTCCACAGCCCCAGCATTTT.